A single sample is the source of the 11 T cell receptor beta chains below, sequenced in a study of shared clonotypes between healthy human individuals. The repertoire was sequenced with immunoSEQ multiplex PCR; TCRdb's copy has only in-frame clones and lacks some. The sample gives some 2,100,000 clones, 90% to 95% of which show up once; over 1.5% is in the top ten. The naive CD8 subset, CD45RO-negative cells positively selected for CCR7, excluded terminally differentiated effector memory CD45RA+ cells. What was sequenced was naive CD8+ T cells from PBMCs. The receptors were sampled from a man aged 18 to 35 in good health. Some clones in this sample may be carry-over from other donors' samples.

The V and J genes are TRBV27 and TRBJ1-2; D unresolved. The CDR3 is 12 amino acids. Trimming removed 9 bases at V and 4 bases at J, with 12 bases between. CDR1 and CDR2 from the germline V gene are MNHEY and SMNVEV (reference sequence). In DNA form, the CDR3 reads TGTGCCAGTCGGGGAATTGGCTATGGCTACACCTTC. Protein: CASRGIGYGYTF.

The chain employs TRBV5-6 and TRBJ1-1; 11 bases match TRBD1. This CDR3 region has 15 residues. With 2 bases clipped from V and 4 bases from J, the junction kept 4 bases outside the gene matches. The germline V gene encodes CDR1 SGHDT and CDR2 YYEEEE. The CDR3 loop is CASSFGTGGSTEAFF. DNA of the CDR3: TGTGCCAGCAGCTTCGGGACAGGGGGGAGCACTGAAGCTTTCTTT. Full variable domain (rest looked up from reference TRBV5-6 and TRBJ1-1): DAGVTQSPTHLIKTRGQQVTLRCSPKSGHDTVSWYQQALGQGPQFIFQYYEEEERQRGNFPDRFSGHQFPNYSSELNVNALLLGDSALYLCASSFGTGGSTEAFFGQGTRLTVV.

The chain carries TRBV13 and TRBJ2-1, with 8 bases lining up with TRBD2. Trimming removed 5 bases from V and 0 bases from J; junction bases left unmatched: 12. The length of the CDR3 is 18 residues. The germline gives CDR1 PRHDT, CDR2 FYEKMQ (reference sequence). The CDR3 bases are TGTGCCAGCAGCCCGATTGGGCTAGCGGGCAGCTCCTACAATGAGCAGTTCTTC. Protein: CASSPIGLAGSSYNEQFF.

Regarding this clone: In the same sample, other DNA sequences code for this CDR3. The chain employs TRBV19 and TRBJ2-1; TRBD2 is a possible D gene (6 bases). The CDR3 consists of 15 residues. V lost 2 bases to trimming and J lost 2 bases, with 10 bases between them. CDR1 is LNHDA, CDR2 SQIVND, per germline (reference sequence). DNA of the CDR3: TGTGCCAGTAGTATACGTAGCGGACCCTACAATGAGCAGTTCTTC. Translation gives CASSIRSGPYNEQFF.

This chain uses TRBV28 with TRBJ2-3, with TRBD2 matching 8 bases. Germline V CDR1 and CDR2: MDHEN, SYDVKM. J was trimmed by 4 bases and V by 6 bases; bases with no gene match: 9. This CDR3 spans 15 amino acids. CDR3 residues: CASSRVGLDPDTQYF. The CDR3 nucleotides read TGTGCCAGCAGCCGAGTGGGACTAGATCCAGATACGCAGTATTTT.

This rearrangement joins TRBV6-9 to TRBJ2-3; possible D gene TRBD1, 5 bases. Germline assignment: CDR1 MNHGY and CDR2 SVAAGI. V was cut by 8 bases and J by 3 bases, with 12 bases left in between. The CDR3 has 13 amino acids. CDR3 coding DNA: TGTGCCAGCCATCCAAGACAGACAGATACGCAGTATTTT. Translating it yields CASHPRQTDTQYF.

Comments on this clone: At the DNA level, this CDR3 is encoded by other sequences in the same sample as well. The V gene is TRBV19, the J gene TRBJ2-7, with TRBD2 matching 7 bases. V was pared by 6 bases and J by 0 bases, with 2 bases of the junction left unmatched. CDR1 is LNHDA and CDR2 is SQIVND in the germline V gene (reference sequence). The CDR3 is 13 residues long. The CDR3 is CASSWDYSYEQYF. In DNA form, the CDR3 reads TGTGCCAGTAGCTGGGACTACTCCTACGAGCAGTACTTC.

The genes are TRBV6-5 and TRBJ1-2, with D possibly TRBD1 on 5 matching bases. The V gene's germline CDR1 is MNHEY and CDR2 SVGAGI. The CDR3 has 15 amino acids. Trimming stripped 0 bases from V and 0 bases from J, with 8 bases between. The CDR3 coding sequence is TGTGCCAGCAGTTACTCTCAGGGAGCTAACTATGGCTACACCTTC. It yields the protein CASSYSQGANYGYTF.

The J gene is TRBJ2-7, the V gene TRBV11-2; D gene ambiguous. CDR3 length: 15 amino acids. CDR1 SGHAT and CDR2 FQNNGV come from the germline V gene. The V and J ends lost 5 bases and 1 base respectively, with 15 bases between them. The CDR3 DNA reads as TGTGCCAGCAGCATGGAACGGGCTTCTTCCTACGAGCAGTACTTC. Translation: CASSMERASSYEQYF. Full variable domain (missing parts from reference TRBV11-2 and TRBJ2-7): EAGVAQSPRYKIIEKRQSVAFWCNPISGHATLYWYQQILGQGPKLLIQFQNNGVVDDSQLPKDRFSAERLKGVDSTLKIQPAKLEDSAVYLCASSMERASSYEQYFGPGTRLTVT.

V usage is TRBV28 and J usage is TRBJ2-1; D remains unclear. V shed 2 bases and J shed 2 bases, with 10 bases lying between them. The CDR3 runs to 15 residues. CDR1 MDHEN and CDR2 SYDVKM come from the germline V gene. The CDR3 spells CASSLLLSTYNEQFF. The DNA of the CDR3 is TGTGCCAGCAGTTTACTCCTGTCGACCTACAATGAGCAGTTCTTC.

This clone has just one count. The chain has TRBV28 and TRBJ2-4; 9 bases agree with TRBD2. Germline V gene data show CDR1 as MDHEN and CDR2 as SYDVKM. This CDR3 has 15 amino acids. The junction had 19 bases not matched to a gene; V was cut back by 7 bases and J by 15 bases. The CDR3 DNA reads TGTGCCAGCACCCCCTCACGGGTAGCGGGAGATTACCTGTACTTC. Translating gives CASTPSRVAGDYLYF.